This TCR beta chain emerged from a study of cytomegalovirus exposure and HLA in healthy donors. Germline CDR1 and CDR2: WNHNN and SYGVQD (reference sequence). CDR3 length: 18 amino acids. Between the trimmed V and J ends, which lost 6 bases and 0 bases, there was a span of 21 bases. It was with 60 Vbeta and 13 Jbeta primers that the PCR ran. Assay: immunoSEQ multiplex PCR; the TCRdb copy retains only in-frame clones and omits some. The sample has around 90,000 clones, 64% seen once. This chain joins TRBV10-1 and TRBJ1-5; no reliable D call. Sample: PBMCs. The receptor's source is a human donor in good health. CDR3: CASRSEGAILTSNQPQHF. The DNA of the CDR3 is TGCGCCAGCAGGAGTGAGGGTGCAATACTCACTAGCAATCAGCCCCAGCATTTT.